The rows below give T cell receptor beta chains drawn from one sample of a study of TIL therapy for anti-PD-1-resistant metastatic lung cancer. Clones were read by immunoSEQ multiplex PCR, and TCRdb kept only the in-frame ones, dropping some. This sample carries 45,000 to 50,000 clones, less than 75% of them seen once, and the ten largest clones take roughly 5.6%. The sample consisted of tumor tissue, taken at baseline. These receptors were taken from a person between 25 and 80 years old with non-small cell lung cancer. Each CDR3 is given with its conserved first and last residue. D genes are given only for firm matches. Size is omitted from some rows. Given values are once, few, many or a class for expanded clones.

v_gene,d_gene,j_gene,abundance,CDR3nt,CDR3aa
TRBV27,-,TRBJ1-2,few,TGTGCCAGCAGTTTAGGTCTGGACGGACATACCTATGGCTACACCTTC,CASSLGLDGHTYGYTF
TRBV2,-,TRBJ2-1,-,TGTGCCAGCACCAGGCCGGGACATGTCTCCTACAATGAGCAGTTCTTC,CASTRPGHVSYNEQFF
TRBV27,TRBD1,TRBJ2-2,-,TGTGCCAGCAGTGCCGACAGGGGAAACACCGGGGAGCTGTTTTTT,CASSADRGNTGELFF
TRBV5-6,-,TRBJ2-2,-,TGTGCCAGCAGCTCAAGAGGGTACGTTAGCGGGGAGCTGTTTTTT,CASSSRGYVSGELFF
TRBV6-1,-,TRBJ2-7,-,TGTGCCAGCAGTGTTCAACAGGGGAGGTCCTACGAGCAGTACTTC,CASSVQQGRSYEQYF
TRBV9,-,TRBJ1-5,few,TGTGCCAGCAGCGTGGGGGAGGGGAGCAATCAGCCCCAGCATTTT,CASSVGEGSNQPQHF
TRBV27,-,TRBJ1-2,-,TGTGCCAGCAGTCCCTCGTGGGGGGCGTCTGGCTACACCTTC,CASSPSWGASGYTF
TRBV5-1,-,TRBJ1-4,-,TGCGCCAGCAGCCGTCGGCAAGGTCCTAATGAAAAACTGTTTTTT,CASSRRQGPNEKLFF
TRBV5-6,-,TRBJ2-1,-,TGTGCCAGCAGCTTGGTGGGGGGACAGCTCAATGAGCAGTTCTTC,CASSLVGGQLNEQFF
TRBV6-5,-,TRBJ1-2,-,TGTGCCAGCAGAGTCGGCGCGGGATCCTATGGCTACACCTTC,CASRVGAGSYGYTF
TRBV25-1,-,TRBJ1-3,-,TGTGCCATACAGGCCGCCGGTGGAAACACCATATATTTT,CAIQAAGGNTIYF
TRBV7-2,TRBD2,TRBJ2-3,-,TGTGCCAGCAGCTTCCCCGGTAAAGGGGCGGGGGGCCCCACAGATACGCAGTATTTT,CASSFPGKGAGGPTDTQYF
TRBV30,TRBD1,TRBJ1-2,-,TGTGCCTGGAAAAGCCGGGACAGGGGAACGGGCTATGGCTACACCTTC,CAWKSRDRGTGYGYTF
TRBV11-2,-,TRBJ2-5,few,TGTGCCAGCAGCCAGGACATGGGAGAGACCCAGTACTTC,CASSQDMGETQYF
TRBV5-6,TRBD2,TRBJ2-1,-,TGTGCCAGCAGCTTTCGGACTAGCGCTTACAATGAGCAGTTCTTC,CASSFRTSAYNEQFF
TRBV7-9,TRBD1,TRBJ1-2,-,TGTGCGACCAGTCCGGGACAGGGGGCGCCTCCAGCGGGCTACACCTTC,CATSPGQGAPPAGYTF
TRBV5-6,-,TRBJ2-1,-,TGTGCCAGCAGCTTGGACAGAACCCCGGATGAGCAGTTCTTC,CASSLDRTPDEQFF
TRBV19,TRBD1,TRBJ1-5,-,TGTGCCAGTAGTATTCGATCCGGGACAGGCAGCAATCAGCCCCAGCATTTT,CASSIRSGTGSNQPQHF
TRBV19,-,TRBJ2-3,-,TGTGCCAGTAGTCTAAGAGCAGATACGCAGTATTTT,CASSLRADTQYF
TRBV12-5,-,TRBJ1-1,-,TGTGCTAGTGGTTTGCGACGGGGGATGAACACTGAAGCTTTCTTT,CASGLRRGMNTEAFF
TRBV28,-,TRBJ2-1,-,TGTGCCAGCAGCACCGGGACGGATAAGTTCTTC,CASSTGTDKFF
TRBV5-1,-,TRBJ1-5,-,TGCGCCAGCAGCTTGGGGGGCGGCAATCAGCCCCAGCATTTT,CASSLGGGNQPQHF
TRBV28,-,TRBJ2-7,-,TGTGCCAGCAGTTTACGAGCAGGGGTCTACGAGCAGTACTTC,CASSLRAGVYEQYF
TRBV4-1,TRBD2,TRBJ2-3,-,TGCGCCAGCAGCCCGGGGACTAGCGGGGCGTTGGATACGCAGTATTTT,CASSPGTSGALDTQYF
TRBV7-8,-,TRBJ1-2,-,TGTGCCAGCAGCTTCCAGACGGCAGGAGGCTACACCTTC,CASSFQTAGGYTF
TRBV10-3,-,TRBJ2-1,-,TGTGCCGTCAGGCCTGACAGGGGGCCCGGGACTAGCGCGATGAGCTCCTACAATGAGCAGTTCTTC,CAVRPDRGPGTSAMSSYNEQFF
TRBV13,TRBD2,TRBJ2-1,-,TGTGCCAGCAGCTACCGGACTAGCGGGAATTCCTACAATGAGCAGTTCTTC,CASSYRTSGNSYNEQFF
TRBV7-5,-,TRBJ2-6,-,TGTGCCAGAAGCTTAACGGGGGACAGGAGACTCTCTGGGGCCAACGTCCTGACTTTC,CARSLTGDRRLSGANVLTF
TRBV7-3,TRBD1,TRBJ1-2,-,TGTGCCAGCAGCTTAACCTCAGAAACAAAACAGGGGGCGGACGGTGGCTACACCTTC,CASSLTSETKQGADGGYTF
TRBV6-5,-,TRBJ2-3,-,TGTGCCAGCAGGGATGACAAGCACAGCACAGATACGCAGTATTTT,CASRDDKHSTDTQYF
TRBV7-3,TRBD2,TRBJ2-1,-,TGTGCCAGCAGCAGACTAGCGCCGAGCTCCTACAATGAGCAGTTCTTC,CASSRLAPSSYNEQFF
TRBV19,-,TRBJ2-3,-,TGTGCCAGTAGTATAGATATAGCACCGCAGTATTTT,CASSIDIAPQYF
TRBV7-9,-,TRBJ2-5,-,TGTGCCAGCAGCTTGGGACCGGGGGGCCGTGAGACCCAGTACTTC,CASSLGPGGRETQYF